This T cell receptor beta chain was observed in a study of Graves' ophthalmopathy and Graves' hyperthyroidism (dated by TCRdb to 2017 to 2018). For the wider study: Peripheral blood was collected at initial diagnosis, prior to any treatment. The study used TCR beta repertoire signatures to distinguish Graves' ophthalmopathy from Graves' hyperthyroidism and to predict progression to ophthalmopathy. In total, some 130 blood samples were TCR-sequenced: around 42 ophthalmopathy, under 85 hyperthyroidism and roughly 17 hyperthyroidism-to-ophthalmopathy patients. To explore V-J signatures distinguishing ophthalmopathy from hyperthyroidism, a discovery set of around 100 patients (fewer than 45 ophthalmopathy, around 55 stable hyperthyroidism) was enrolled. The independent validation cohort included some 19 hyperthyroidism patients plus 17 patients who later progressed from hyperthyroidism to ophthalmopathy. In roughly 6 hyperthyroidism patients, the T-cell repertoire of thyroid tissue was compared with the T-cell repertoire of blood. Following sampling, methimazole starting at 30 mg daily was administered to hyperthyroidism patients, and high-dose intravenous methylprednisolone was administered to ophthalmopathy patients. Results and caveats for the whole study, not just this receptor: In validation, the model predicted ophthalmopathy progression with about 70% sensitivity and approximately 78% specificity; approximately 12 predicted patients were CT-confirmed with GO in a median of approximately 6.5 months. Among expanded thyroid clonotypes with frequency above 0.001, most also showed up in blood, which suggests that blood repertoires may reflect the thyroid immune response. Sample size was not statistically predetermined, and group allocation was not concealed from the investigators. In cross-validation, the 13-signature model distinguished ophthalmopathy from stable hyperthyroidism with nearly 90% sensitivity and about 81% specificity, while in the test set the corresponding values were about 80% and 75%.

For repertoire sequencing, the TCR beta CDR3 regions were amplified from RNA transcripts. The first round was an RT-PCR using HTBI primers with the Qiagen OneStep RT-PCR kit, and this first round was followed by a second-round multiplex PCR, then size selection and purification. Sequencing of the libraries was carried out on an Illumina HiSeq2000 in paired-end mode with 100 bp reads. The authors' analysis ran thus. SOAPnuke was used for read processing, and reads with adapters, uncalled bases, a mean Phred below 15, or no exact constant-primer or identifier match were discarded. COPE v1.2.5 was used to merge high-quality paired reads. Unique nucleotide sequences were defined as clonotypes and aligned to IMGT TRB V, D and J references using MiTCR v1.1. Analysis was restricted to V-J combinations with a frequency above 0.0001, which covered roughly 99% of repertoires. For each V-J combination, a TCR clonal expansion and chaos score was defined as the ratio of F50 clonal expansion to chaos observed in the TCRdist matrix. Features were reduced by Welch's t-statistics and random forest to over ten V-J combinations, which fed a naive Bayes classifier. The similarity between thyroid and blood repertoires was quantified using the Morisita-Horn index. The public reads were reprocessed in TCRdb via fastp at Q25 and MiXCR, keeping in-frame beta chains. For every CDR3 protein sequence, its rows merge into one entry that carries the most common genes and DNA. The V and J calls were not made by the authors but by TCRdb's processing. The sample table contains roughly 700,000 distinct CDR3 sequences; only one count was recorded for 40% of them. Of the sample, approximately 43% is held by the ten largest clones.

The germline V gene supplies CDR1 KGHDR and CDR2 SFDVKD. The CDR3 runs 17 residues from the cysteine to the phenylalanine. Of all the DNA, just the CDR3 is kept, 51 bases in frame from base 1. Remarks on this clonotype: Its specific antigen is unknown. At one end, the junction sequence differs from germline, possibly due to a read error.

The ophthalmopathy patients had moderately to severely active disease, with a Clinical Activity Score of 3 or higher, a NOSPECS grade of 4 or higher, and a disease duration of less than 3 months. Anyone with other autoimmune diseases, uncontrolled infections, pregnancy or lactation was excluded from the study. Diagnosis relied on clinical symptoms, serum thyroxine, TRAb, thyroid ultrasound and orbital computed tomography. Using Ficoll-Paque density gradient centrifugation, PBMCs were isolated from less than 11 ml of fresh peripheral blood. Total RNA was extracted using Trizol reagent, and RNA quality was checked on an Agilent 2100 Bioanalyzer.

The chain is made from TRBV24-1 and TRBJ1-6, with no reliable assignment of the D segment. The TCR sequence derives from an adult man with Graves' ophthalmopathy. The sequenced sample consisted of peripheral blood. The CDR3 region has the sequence CASSVKTLAPYNSPLHF. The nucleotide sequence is TGTGCCAGCAGTGTGAAAACTCTGGCCCCTTATAATTCACCCCTCCACTTT.